This TCR beta chain was profiled in a study of identical twins. The CDR3 runs to 10 residues. Germline V gene data show CDR1 as SEHNR and CDR2 as FQNEAQ (reference sequence). The V and J ends lost 8 bases and 7 bases respectively, with 6 bases between them. Study-level points and caveats: Out-of-frame alpha sequences that twins shared showed excess low generation probability. Whereas memory repertoires showed no such difference, abundant cord blood beta clonotypes carried fewer insertions.

Template switching created a universal primer site, and the cDNA included unique molecular identifiers. MiXCR was run by TCRdb on the 5' RACE reads, yielding one entry per CDR3 protein. Counted here are 350,000 to 450,000 distinct CDR3 sequences, under 20% occurring once; the ten biggest clones make up around 10%. About this clonotype itself: Its target is not known.

Sequenced sample: naive T cells sorted from blood. The chain employs TRBV7-9 and TRBJ2-1, with D unclear. This TCR derives from a man in his fifties in good health. The CDR3 here is CASGHNEQFF. For the CDR3, the DNA is TGTGCCAGCGGTCATAATGAGCAGTTCTTC.